Each of the 23 T cell receptor beta chains below was sequenced from the same sample in a study of long-term antiretroviral therapy in people with HIV. Researchers report immunoSEQ v3.0 was run at survey level. The method was immunoSEQ multiplex PCR; TCRdb's version includes in-frame clones alone and lacks a portion of them. The sample contains about 50,000 clones, around 80% of which appear only once. The material sequenced was unsorted PBMCs, taken 0.8 years after starting antiretroviral therapy. These receptors were taken from a woman younger than 30 with HIV.

J is TRBJ2-5 and V is TRBV15, with no clear D. The V gene's germline CDR1 is LNHNV and CDR2 YYDKDF (reference sequence). The CDR3 length is 14 residues. Trimming left V 0 bases short and J 7 bases short, with 12 bases between. CDR3 DNA sequence: TGTGCCACCAGCAGAGAAGGGCTAGTGGTGACCCAGTACTTC. Translated, it gives CATSREGLVVTQYF.

The chain couples TRBV18 to TRBJ2-1; 14 bases fit TRBD2. CDR1 is KGHSH and CDR2 is LQKENI in the germline V gene. The CDR3 runs 17 residues. Trimming cost V 0 bases and J 6 bases; bases outside gene matches: 4. The CDR3: CASSPPKGTSGSNEQFF. The CDR3 DNA reads TGTGCCAGCTCACCACCGAAGGGGACTAGCGGGAGCAATGAGCAGTTCTTC.

The genes are TRBV4-3 and TRBJ1-4; D uncertain. The CDR3 runs to 17 residues. V shed 4 bases and J shed 0 bases, with 15 bases lying between them. CDR1 and CDR2 (germline): LGHNA, YSLEER. Written as DNA, the CDR3 is TGCGCCAGCAGCCCAGACCGAGAAGTCGCAACTAATGAAAAACTGTTTTTT. Its protein is CASSPDREVATNEKLFF.

This clone has a handful of counts. This chain connects TRBV18 to TRBJ2-2, with D maybe TRBD2 (5 bases). The CDR3 consists of 16 residues. V lost 3 bases to trimming and J lost 4 bases, with 15 bases between them. CDR1 KGHSH and CDR2 LQKENI come from the germline V gene. DNA for the CDR3: TGTGCCAGCTCACCCTTGGACTCGACCTCCACCGGGGAGCTGTTTTTT. It codes for CASSPLDSTSTGELFF.

V gene TRBV21-1 combines with J gene TRBJ1-5; the table's D call, TRBD1, has no DNA check behind it. TRBV21-1 corresponds to a pseudogene. The CDR3 length is 14 residues. The CDR3 bases are TGTGCCAGCAGGTTGACAGGGCACAATCAGCCCCAGCATTTT. Translating gives CASRLTGHNQPQHF.

The J gene is TRBJ2-3, the V gene TRBV6-5; tentative D call: TRBD1 (5 bases). Per the germline V gene, CDR1 is MNHEY and CDR2 is SVGAGI. V was shortened by 4 bases and J by 3 bases, with 11 bases between the two germline ends. CDR3 length equals 14 residues. The CDR3 sequence: CASSSLRTTDTQYF. The CDR3 coding sequence is TGTGCCAGCAGTTCACTCCGGACAACAGATACGCAGTATTTT.

This chain connects TRBV28 to TRBJ2-5, with TRBD1 matching 9 bases. Germline values: CDR1 MDHEN, CDR2 SYDVKM. The CDR3 runs 14 residues. J gave up 11 bases and V 8 bases, and 15 bases lay outside the gene matches. The CDR3 region is CASGRTGATLGQYF. CDR3 bases: TGTGCCAGCGGTAGGACAGGGGCAACTCTGGGGCAGTACTTC.

The chain couples TRBV6-5 to TRBJ2-7; 7 bases align to TRBD1. CDR3 size: 13 residues. The ends lost 6 bases at V and 1 base at J; junction bases unmatched: 3. Looked up from germline, CDR1 is MNHEY and CDR2 is SVGAGI. CDR3 region: CASSQGVSYEQYF. The CDR3 coding sequence is TGTGCCAGCAGCCAGGGGGTTTCCTACGAGCAGTACTTC.

This CDR3 reads CASSSGGPQHF. The CDR3 DNA follows: TGTGCCAGCAGCTCCGGGGGGCCCCAGCATTTT. The chain joins TRBV5-6 to TRBJ1-5; D possibly corresponds to TRBD1 (5 bases). The CDR3 has 11 residues. Trimming removed 3 bases from V and 9 bases from J, with 7 bases in between. Germline V gene lookup returns CDR1 SGHDT and CDR2 YYEEEE. Complete variable domain (other parts from reference TRBV5-6 and TRBJ1-5): DAGVTQSPTHLIKTRGQQVTLRCSPKSGHDTVSWYQQALGQGPQFIFQYYEEEERQRGNFPDRFSGHQFPNYSSELNVNALLLGDSALYLCASSSGGPQHFGDGTRLSIL.

The V and J genes are TRBV27 and TRBJ1-2, with 9 bases matching TRBD1. The CDR3 totals 12 residues. CDR1 is MNHEY, CDR2 SMNVEV, per germline (reference sequence). The ends lost 5 bases at V and 8 bases at J; junction bases unmatched: 3. CDR3 coding DNA: TGTGCCAGCAGTGACAGGGGGATAGGCTACACCTTC. It codes for CASSDRGIGYTF.

V gene TRBV28 combines with J gene TRBJ2-3, with D unresolved. Germline CDR1 and CDR2: MDHEN and SYDVKM. The V and J ends lost 6 bases and 4 bases respectively, with 5 bases between them. The CDR3 sequence is 11 residues long. The CDR3 loop is CASSLPDTQYF. Written as DNA, the CDR3 is TGTGCCAGCAGCCTTCCAGATACGCAGTATTTT.

This chain links TRBV6-5 with TRBJ1-1; 7 bases match TRBD1. Germline CDR1 and CDR2: MNHEY and SVGAGI. With V trimmed by 10 bases and J by 1 base, 12 bases remained unmatched. The CDR3 totals 15 residues. The CDR3 sequence: CATSLLDRANTEAFF. The CDR3 nucleotides are TGTGCCACCTCCTTACTCGACAGGGCGAACACTGAAGCTTTCTTT.

The V gene is TRBV6-5, the J gene TRBJ2-3; 10 bases fit TRBD2. This CDR3 has 14 amino acids. V was clipped by 2 bases and J by 4 bases; unmatched bases: 0. Per the germline V gene, CDR1 is MNHEY and CDR2 is SVGAGI. CDR3 in amino acids: CASSYGTSADTQYF. The CDR3 coding sequence is TGTGCCAGCAGTTACGGGACTAGCGCAGATACGCAGTATTTT.

V gene TRBV9 combines with J gene TRBJ2-1; D gene uncertain. Germline CDR1 is SGDLS and CDR2 is YYNGEE. V was cut by 0 bases and J by 3 bases, with 13 bases left in between. This CDR3 has 16 residues. DNA for the CDR3: TGTGCCAGCAGCGTAGATCAGAGCGCTATCTACAATGAGCAGTTCTTC. Protein sequence: CASSVDQSAIYNEQFF.

This clone showed up just a few times. The chain recombines TRBV27 with TRBJ2-3; D is undetermined. Looked up from germline, CDR1 is MNHEY and CDR2 is SMNVEV (reference sequence). V lost 1 base, J lost 6 bases, and 2 bases lay in between. There are 11 residues in the CDR3. CDR3 bases: TGTGCCAGCAGTTTATACGATACGCAGTATTTT. It is translated as CASSLYDTQYF.

CDR3 sequence reads: CASSLRGQLSYEQYF. The CDR3 coding sequence is TGTGCCAGCAGTTTACGGGGGCAGCTCTCCTACGAGCAGTACTTC. V is TRBV27 and J is TRBJ2-7; tentatively, D is TRBD1 or TRBD2 (6 bases each). Trimming took 2 bases from V and 0 from J, leaving 11 bases between them. Germline CDR1 MNHEY, CDR2 SMNVEV (reference sequence). The length of the CDR3 is 15 residues.

The V and J genes are TRBV9 and TRBJ2-7, with D perhaps matching TRBD2 (6 bases). The germline V gene encodes CDR1 SGDLS and CDR2 YYNGEE. This CDR3 has 14 residues. Trimming removed 3 bases at V and 2 bases at J, with 12 bases between. The chain's CDR3 is CASSADPSAYEQYF. CDR3 DNA: TGTGCCAGCAGCGCCGATCCTAGCGCCTACGAGCAGTACTTC.

This chain connects TRBV7-3 to TRBJ2-2; D unresolved. Between the trimmed V and J ends, which lost 5 bases and 6 bases, there was a span of 13 bases. In germline, CDR1 is SGHTA, CDR2 FQGTGA. The CDR3 covers 14 residues. DNA of the CDR3: TGTGCCAGCAGCGTTGGACGCAATTCCGGGGAGCTGTTTTTT. Protein: CASSVGRNSGELFF.

This chain links TRBV7-8 with TRBJ2-5; possibly TRBD1 for D (6 bases). CDR1 and CDR2 (germline): SGHVS, FQNEAQ. The CDR3 totals 17 residues. The V end was cut by 5 bases, the J end by 2 bases, with 21 bases between. The CDR3 region has the DNA TGTGCCAGCAGCCCAACAAATAGTAGACAGGCACAAGAGACCCAGTACTTC. Amino acid sequence: CASSPTNSRQAQETQYF. The variable domain in full, with the rest retrieved from reference TRBV7-8 and TRBJ2-5, is GAGVSQSPRYKVAKRGQDVALRCDPISGHVSLFWYQQALGQGPEFLTYFQNEAQLDKSGLPSDRFFAERPEGSVSTLKIQRTQQEDSAVYLCASSPTNSRQAQETQYFGPGTRLLVL.

This clone was recorded once. The genes are TRBV6-5 and TRBJ1-5; unclear D gene. This CDR3 has 13 residues. Germline assignment: CDR1 MNHEY and CDR2 SVGAGI. V gave up 6 bases and J gave up 0 bases, with 6 bases separating them. CDR3: CASRANSNQPQHF. CDR3 sequence (DNA): TGTGCCAGCAGAGCGAATAGCAATCAGCCCCAGCATTTT.

The CDR3 coding sequence is TGTGCCAGCAGCGCCACGTCCAGGGGGGGAGGGACATACATTCAGTACTTC. Translating it yields CASSATSRGGGTYIQYF. This chain joins TRBV9 and TRBJ2-4; either TRBD1 or TRBD2 may supply D (7 bases each). The CDR3 contains 17 residues. The V end was cut by 3 bases, the J end by 8 bases, with 24 bases between. CDR1 is SGDLS and CDR2 is YYNGEE in the germline V gene. The full variable domain, rest sourced from reference TRBV9 and TRBJ2-4, is DSGVTQTPKHLITATGQRVTLRCSPRSGDLSVYWYQQSLDQGLQFLIQYYNGEERAKGNILERFSAQQFPDLHSELNLSSLELGDSALYFCASSATSRGGGTYIQYFGAGTRLSVL.

This clone was found once. V and J are TRBV9 and TRBJ2-7; the D gene could be TRBD1 or TRBD2 (5 bases each). The ends were cut back, 4 bases at V and 0 bases at J, with 8 bases in the middle. Germline CDR1 and CDR2: SGDLS and YYNGEE. The CDR3 extends over 13 amino acids. CDR3 sequence reads: CASSSGSSYEQYF. DNA of the CDR3: TGTGCCAGCAGCTCAGGGAGCTCCTACGAGCAGTACTTC.

This chain uses TRBV18 with TRBJ1-1; 8 bases are shared with TRBD1. The V gene end was trimmed by 6 bases and the J gene end by 5 bases; junction bases not matched to a gene: 8. The CDR3 runs to 14 residues. Germline V gives CDR1 KGHSH, CDR2 LQKENI. The CDR3 DNA follows: TGTGCCAGCTCCCTACAGGGGGTCGGAACTGAAGCTTTCTTT. Translating it yields CASSLQGVGTEAFF.